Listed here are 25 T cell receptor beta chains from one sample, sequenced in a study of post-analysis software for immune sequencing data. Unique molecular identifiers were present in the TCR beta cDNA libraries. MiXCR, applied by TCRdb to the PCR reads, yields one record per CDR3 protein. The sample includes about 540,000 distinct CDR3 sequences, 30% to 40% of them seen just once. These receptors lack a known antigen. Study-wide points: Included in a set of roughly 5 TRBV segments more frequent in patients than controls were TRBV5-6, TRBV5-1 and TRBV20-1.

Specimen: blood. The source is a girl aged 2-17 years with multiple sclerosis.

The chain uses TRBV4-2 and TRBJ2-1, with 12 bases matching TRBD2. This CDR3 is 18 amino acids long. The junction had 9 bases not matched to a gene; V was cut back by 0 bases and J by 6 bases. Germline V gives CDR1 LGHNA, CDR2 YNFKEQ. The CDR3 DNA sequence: TGTGCCAGCAGCCAAGATCCCGGAGCTAGCGGGGGGGCCAATGAGCAGTTCTTC. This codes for CASSQDPGASGGANEQFF.

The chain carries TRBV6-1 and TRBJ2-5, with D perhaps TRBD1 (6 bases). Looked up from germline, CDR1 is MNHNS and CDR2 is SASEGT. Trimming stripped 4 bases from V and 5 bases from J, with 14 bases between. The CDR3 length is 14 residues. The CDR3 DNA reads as TGTGCCAGCAGTGGGGGGCGGGTCGGGGAGACCCAGTACTTC. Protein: CASSGGRVGETQYF.

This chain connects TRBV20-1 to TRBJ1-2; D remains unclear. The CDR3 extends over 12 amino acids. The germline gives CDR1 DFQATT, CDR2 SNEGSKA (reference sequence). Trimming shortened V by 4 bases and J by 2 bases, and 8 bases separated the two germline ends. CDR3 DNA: TGCAGTGCTACCCGGGCCAACTATGGCTACACCTTC. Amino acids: CSATRANYGYTF.

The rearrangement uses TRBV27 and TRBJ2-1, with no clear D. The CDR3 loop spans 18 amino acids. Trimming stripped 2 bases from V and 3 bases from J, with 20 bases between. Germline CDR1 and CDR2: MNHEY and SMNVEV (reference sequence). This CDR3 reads CASSLTPSRNLLYNEQFF. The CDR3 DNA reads TGTGCCAGCAGTTTAACCCCCTCCCGCAATTTACTCTACAATGAGCAGTTCTTC.

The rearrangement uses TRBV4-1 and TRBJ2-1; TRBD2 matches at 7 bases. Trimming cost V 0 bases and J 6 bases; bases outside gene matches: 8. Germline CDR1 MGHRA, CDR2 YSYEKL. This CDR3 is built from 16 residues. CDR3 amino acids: CASSQEALAIFNEQFF. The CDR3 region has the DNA TGCGCCAGCAGCCAAGAGGCACTAGCGATTTTCAATGAGCAGTTCTTC.

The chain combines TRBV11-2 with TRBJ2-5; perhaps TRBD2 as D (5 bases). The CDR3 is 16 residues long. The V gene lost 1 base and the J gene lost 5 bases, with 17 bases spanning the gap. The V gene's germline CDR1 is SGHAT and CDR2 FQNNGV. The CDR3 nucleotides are TGTGCCAGCAGCTTAGCGCGGGTTCTACAACGGGAGACCCAGTACTTC. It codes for CASSLARVLQRETQYF.

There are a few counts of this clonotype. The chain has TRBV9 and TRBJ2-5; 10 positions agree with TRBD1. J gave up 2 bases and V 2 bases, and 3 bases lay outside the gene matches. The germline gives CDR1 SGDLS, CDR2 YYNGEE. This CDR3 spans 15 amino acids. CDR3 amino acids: CASSVGTGVQETQYF. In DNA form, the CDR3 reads TGTGCCAGCAGCGTGGGGACAGGGGTTCAAGAGACCCAGTACTTC.

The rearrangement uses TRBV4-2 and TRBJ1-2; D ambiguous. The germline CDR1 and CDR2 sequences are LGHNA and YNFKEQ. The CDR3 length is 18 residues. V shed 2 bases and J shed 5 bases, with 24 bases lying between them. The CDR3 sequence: CASSQHPGGRLVNYGYTF. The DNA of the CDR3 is TGTGCCAGCAGCCAACATCCGGGAGGGCGCCTCGTGAATTATGGCTACACCTTC.

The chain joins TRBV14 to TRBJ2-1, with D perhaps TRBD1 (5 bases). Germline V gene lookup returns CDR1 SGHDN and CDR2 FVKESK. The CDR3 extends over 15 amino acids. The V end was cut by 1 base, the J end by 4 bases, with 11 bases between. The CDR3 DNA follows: TGTGCCAGCAGCCAAGTAGGACACCCGTACAATGAGCAGTTCTTC. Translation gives CASSQVGHPYNEQFF.

The CDR3: CASSRLTTAYNNEQFF. DNA for the CDR3: TGTGCCAGCAGCCGTCTCACGACAGCTTATAACAATGAGCAGTTCTTC. V is TRBV3-1 and J is TRBJ2-1; weak D call: TRBD1 (5 bases). The CDR3 sequence is 16 residues long. Germline V gene data show CDR1 as LGHDT and CDR2 as YNNKEL (reference sequence). V was pared by 4 bases and J by 5 bases, with 18 bases between.

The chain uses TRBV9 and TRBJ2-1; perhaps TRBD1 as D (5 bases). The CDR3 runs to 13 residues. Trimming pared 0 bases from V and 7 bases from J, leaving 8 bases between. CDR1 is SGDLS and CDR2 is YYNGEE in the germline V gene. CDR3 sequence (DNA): TGTGCCAGCAGCGTAGAGGGGCCTAATGAGCAGTTCTTC. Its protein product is CASSVEGPNEQFF.

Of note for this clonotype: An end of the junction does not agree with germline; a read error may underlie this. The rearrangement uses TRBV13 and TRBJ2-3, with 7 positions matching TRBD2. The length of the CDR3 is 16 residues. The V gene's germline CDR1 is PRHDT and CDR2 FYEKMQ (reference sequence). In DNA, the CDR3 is TGTGCCAGCAGCACACGGGACCGGGGGGTGAGGAATACACAGTATTTT. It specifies CASSTRDRGVRNTQYF. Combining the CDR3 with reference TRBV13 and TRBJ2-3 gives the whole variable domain AAGVIQSPRHLIKEKRETATLKCYPIPRHDTVYWYQQGPGQDPQFLISFYEKMQSDKGSIPDRFSAQQFSDYHSELNMSSLELGDSALYFCASSTRDRGVRNTQYFGPGTRLTVL.

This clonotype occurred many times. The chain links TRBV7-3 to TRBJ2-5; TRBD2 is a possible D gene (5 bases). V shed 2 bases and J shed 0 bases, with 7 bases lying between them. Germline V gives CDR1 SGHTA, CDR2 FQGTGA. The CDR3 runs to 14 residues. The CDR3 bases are TGTGCCAGCAGCTTATCGGGGTACCAAGAGACCCAGTACTTC. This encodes CASSLSGYQETQYF.

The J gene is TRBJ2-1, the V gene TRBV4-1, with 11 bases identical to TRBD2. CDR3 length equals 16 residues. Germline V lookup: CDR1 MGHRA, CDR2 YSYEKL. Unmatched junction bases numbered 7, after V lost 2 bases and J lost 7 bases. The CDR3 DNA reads TGCGCCAGCAGCCAATTAGCGGGGGGGCCGCTGAATGAGCAGTTCTTC. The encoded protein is CASSQLAGGPLNEQFF.

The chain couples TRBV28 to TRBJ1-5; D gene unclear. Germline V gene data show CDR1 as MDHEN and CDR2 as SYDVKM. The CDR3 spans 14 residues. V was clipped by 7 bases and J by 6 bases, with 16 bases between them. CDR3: CASTIEGQSQPQHF. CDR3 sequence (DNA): TGTGCCAGCACCATCGAGGGTCAAAGTCAGCCCCAGCATTTT. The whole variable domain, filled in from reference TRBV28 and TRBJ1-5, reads DVKVTQSSRYLVKRTGEKVFLECVQDMDHENMFWYRQDPGLGLRLIYFSYDVKMKEKGDIPEGYSVSREKKERFSLILESASTNQTSMYLCASTIEGQSQPQHFGDGTRLSIL.

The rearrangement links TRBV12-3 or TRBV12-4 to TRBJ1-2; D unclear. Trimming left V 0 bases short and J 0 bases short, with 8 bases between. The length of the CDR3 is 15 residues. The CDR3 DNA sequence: TGTGCCAGCAGTTTAGCGATAACAACTAACTATGGCTACACCTTC. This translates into CASSLAITTNYGYTF.

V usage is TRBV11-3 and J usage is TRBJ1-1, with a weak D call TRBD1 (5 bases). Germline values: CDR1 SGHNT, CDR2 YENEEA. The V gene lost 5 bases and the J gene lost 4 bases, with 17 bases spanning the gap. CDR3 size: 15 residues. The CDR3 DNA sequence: TGTGCCAGCAGCACTGAACCAGGGTCCCTCACTGAAGCTTTCTTT. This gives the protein CASSTEPGSLTEAFF.

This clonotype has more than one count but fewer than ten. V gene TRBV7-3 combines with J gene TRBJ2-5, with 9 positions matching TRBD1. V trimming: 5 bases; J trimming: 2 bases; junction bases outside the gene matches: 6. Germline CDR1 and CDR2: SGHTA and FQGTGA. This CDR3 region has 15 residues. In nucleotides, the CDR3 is TGTGCCAGCAGCGGGCCGGGACAGGGACAAGAGACCCAGTACTTC. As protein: CASSGPGQGQETQYF.

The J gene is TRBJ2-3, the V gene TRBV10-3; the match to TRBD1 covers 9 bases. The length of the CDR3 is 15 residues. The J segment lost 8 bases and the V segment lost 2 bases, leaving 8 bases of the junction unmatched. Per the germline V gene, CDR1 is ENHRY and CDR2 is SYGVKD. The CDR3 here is CAISEQTGGDGTQYF. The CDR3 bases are TGTGCCATCAGTGAGCAGACAGGGGGAGATGGTACGCAGTATTTT.

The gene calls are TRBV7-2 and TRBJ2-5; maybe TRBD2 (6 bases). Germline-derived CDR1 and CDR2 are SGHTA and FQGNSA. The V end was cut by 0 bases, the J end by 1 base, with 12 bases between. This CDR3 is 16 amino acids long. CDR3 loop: CASSLAARDFQETQYF. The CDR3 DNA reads TGTGCCAGCAGCTTAGCAGCACGGGACTTCCAAGAGACCCAGTACTTC.

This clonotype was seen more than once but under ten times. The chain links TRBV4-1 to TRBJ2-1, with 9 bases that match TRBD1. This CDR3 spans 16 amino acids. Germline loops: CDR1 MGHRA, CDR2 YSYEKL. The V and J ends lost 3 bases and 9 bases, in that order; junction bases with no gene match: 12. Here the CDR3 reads CASSQAPGQGKGEQFF. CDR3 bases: TGCGCCAGCAGCCAGGCACCGGGACAGGGAAAGGGTGAGCAGTTCTTC.

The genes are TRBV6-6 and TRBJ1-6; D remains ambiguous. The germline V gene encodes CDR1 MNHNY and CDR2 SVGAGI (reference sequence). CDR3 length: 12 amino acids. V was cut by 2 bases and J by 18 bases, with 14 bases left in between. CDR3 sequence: CASSYNPPAPHF. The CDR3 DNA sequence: TGTGCCAGCAGTTACAATCCCCCGGCCCCCCACTTT.

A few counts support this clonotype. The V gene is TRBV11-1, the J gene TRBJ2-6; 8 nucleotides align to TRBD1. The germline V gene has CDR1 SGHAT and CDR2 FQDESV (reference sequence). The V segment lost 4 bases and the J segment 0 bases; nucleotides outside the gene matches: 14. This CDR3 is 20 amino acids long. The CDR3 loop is CASSSDRAQYRDSGANVLTF. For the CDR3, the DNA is TGTGCCAGCAGCTCGGACAGGGCACAATACCGAGACTCTGGGGCCAACGTCCTGACTTTC.

CDR3 DNA: TGTGCCAGCAGCCTGTTTGGGCCACAAGAGACCCAGTACTTC. Amino acids: CASSLFGPQETQYF. The V call is TRBV2, the J call TRBJ2-5; unclear D gene. The CDR3 has 14 residues. Trimming stripped 6 bases from V and 2 bases from J, with 13 bases between. Germline V gene lookup returns CDR1 SNHLY and CDR2 FYNNEI.

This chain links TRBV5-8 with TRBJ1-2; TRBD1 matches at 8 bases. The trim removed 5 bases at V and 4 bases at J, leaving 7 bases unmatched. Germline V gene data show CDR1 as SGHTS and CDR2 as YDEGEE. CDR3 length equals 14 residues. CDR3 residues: CASSTRGLVYGYTF. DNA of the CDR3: TGTGCCAGCAGTACCAGGGGGCTTGTCTATGGCTACACCTTC.